This T cell receptor beta chain is drawn from a study of T-cell reconstitution after alpha-beta-depleted transplantation in children. The authors prepared the TCRbeta library with unique molecular identifiers. TCRdb independently ran MiXCR on the PCR reads; one entry per CDR3 protein. The sample gives about a million distinct CDR3 sequences, 25% to 30% of which show up once; 28% is in the top ten. The CDR3 is 14 amino acids. Germline CDR1 SGHAT, CDR2 FQNNGV. Trimming took 7 bases from V and 5 from J, leaving 17 bases between them. Regarding the study as a whole: Several hundred rapidly expanded clones from non-depleted graft cells reportedly supplied alpha-beta T cells about two months post-transplant.

The table lists this clonotype with a few counts. Its specificity is unknown. The sequencing here drew on PBMCs, mostly from graft donor cells, taken 360 days after TCRalphabeta/CD19-depleted stem cell transplant. The chain joins TRBV11-2 to TRBJ2-5; D is unresolved. The clonotype comes from a boy in the first two years of life who had a stem cell transplant for SCID, so the T cells may come from the graft donor. The DNA for the CDR3 is TGTGCCAGCACTAAATCGGGTTCCGGGGAGACCCAGTACTTC. It specifies CASTKSGSGETQYF.